This TCR beta chain was captured by sequencing in a study of radiation and T cells in renal cell carcinoma. Note on this clone: As yet, its antigen is unknown.

The time point: blood 4 weeks post-SBRT, at nephrectomy. Stated treatment: 15 Gy SBRT to primary tumor, nephrectomy 4 weeks later. Nephrectomy followed 15 Gy stereotactic body radiation by 4 weeks. Blood was sampled at baseline, 2 weeks and 4 weeks after SBRT. The tumor was a clear cell renal cell carcinoma. Findings of the study overall: Top tumor clonotypes rose in blood 2 weeks post-radiation, then contracted.

The table came from immunoSEQ multiplex PCR; TCRdb's copy has only in-frame clones and leaves some out. The sample has tens of thousands of clones, roughly 80% seen once; the top ten hold roughly a tenth. Specimen: blood, collected from a patient whose treatment included radiotherapy and nephrectomy. The receptor was isolated from a man aged 50 or older with renal cell carcinoma.

The CDR3 DNA follows: TGCAGCGTCACTGAGGATTCGGGGGCCAACGTCCTGACTTTC. Translated: CSVTEDSGANVLTF. The rearrangement uses TRBV29-1 and TRBJ2-6; D gene ambiguous. The CDR3 totals 14 residues. Germline V gene lookup returns CDR1 SQVTM and CDR2 ANQGSEA. Trimming took off 6 bases at V and 4 bases at J, with 13 bases between the two ends.